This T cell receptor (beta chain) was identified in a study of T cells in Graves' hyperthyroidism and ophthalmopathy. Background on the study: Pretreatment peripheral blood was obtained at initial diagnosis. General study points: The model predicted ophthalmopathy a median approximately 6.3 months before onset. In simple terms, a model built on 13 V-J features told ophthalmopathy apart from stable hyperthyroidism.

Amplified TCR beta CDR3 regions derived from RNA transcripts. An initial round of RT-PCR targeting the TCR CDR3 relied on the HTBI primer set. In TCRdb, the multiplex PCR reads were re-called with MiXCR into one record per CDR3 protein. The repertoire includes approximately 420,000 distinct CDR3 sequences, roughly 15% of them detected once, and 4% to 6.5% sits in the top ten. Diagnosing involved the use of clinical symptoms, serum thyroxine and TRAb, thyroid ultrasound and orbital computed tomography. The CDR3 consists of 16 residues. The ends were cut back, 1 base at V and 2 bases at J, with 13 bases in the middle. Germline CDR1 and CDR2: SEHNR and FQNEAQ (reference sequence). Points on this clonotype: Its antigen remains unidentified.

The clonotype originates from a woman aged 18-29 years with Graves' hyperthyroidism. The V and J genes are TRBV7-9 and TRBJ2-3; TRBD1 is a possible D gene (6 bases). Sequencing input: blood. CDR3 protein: CASSLVMGAYTDTQYF. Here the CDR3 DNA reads TGTGCCAGCAGCTTAGTGATGGGGGCCTACACAGATACGCAGTATTTT.